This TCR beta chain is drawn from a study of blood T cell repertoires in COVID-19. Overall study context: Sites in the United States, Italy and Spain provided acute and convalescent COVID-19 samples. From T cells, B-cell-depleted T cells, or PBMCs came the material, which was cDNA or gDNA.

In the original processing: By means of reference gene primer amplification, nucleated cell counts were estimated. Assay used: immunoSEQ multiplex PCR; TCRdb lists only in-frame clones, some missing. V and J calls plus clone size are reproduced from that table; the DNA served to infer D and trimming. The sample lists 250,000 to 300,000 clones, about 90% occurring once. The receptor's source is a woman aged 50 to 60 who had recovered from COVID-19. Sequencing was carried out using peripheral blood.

The CDR3 DNA is TGTGCCAGCAGCCATCCGGGACAGCCCTACGAGCAGTACTTC. It translates to CASSHPGQPYEQYF. The V call is TRBV7-9, the J call TRBJ2-7, with 7 bases identical to TRBD1. The CDR3 covers 14 residues. Germline V gene data show CDR1 as SEHNR and CDR2 as FQNEAQ (reference sequence). V lost 5 bases to trimming and J lost 2 bases; unmatched junction nucleotides: 6.